The 20 T cell receptor beta chains listed next were all sequenced from one sample in a study of blood T cell repertoires in COVID-19. The data were produced by immunoSEQ multiplex PCR, yet TCRdb's version contains in-frame clones alone and is incomplete. The profile covers about 200,000 clones, with nearly 90% appearing a single time and 20% to 25% taken by the ten largest. The sequencing sample was made of peripheral blood. The receptor set was obtained from a man aged 60-69 years with active or convalescent COVID-19.

The chain joins TRBV18 to TRBJ2-5; D unclear. The V and J ends lost 4 bases and 1 base respectively, with 7 bases between them. The germline gives CDR1 KGHSH, CDR2 LQKENI. The length of the CDR3 is 13 residues. In nucleotides, the CDR3 is TGTGCCAGCTCACTATTTCCCCAAGAGACCCAGTACTTC. Translated: CASSLFPQETQYF.

This chain connects TRBV5-1 to TRBJ1-1, with TRBD1 identical over 7 bases. The CDR3 has 13 amino acids. The V gene's germline CDR1 is SGHRS and CDR2 YFSETQ. V lost 0 bases to trimming and J lost 11 bases; unmatched junction nucleotides: 7. In nucleotides, the CDR3 is TGCGCCAGCAGCTTGGTAGGGGGCGAGCTTGCTTTCTTT. Translated, it gives CASSLVGGELAFF.

Remarks on this clone: The junction departs from germline at one end; a sequencing error may be responsible. The chain has TRBV7-3 and TRBJ2-5, with 7 bases lining up with TRBD2. The germline V gene encodes CDR1 SGHTA and CDR2 FQGTGA. The CDR3 length is 14 residues. The CDR3 DNA is TGTGCCAGCAGCTCTCCGTGGTCGCGGGGGTGGGGACACTTC. It translates to CASSSPWSRGWGHF.

The chain employs TRBV21-1 and TRBJ2-2; the D call TRBD2 from the table was never checked on the DNA. TRBV21-1 is described as a pseudogene. The CDR3 runs to 16 residues. The CDR3 loop reads CASSTYSGGVTGELFF. As DNA, the CDR3 is TGTGCCAGCAGCACGTATAGCGGGGGGGTGACCGGGGAGCTGTTTTTT.

The rearrangement joins TRBV3-1 (or the pseudogene TRBV3-2) to TRBJ2-3, with TRBD2 matching 8 bases. Germline-derived CDR1 and CDR2 are LGHDT and YNNKEL (reference sequence). This CDR3 has 14 amino acids. V shed 3 bases, J shed 4 bases, and the junction held 3 bases outside the gene matches. CDR3 in DNA: TGTGCCAGCAGCCACGGGAGGGGAGCAGATACGCAGTATTTT. It yields the protein CASSHGRGADTQYF.

This clone was observed a handful of times. The J gene is TRBJ2-1, the V gene TRBV5-8; D not certain. The ends were cut back, 0 bases at V and 3 bases at J, with 7 bases in the middle. Looked up from germline, CDR1 is SGHTS and CDR2 is YDEGEE. The CDR3 runs to 14 residues. The CDR3 region is CASSLGQNYNEQFF. CDR3 DNA sequence: TGTGCCAGCAGCTTGGGGCAGAACTACAATGAGCAGTTCTTC.

This clone was picked up one time. The V and J genes are TRBV19 and TRBJ1-1; perhaps TRBD1 as D (5 bases). Trimming removed 6 bases at V and 5 bases at J, with 22 bases between. CDR1 and CDR2 from the germline V gene are LNHDA and SQIVND (reference sequence). The CDR3 spans 16 residues. The CDR3 region is CASRLVGDGGRTEAFF. CDR3 coding DNA: TGTGCCAGTAGACTCGTCGGGGACGGGGGTCGGACTGAAGCTTTCTTT.

V is TRBV6-6 and J is TRBJ1-3; D is ambiguous. CDR3 length equals 14 residues. From germline, CDR1 is MNHNY and CDR2 SVGAGI (reference sequence). The V gene lost 2 bases and the J gene lost 4 bases, with 9 bases spanning the gap. CDR3 in amino acids: CASSYGQAGNTIYF. DNA of the CDR3: TGTGCCAGCAGTTACGGGCAGGCCGGAAACACCATATATTTT.

This chain links TRBV6-6 with TRBJ1-4; TRBD1 matches 10 bases. V gave up 5 bases and J gave up 8 bases; unmatched junction bases: 8. The CDR3 consists of 15 residues. Germline values: CDR1 MNHNY, CDR2 SVGAGI (reference sequence). The CDR3 DNA follows: TGTGCCAGCAGTGCCGGGACAGGGGTGGAGGAAAAACTGTTTTTT. Protein product: CASSAGTGVEEKLFF.

The chain uses TRBV2 and TRBJ1-6; D is perhaps TRBD1 (6 bases). The CDR3 runs to 15 residues. CDR1 is SNHLY and CDR2 is FYNNEI in the germline V gene. V was cut by 6 bases and J by 5 bases, with 14 bases left in between. CDR3 amino acids: CASSRRGADNSPLHF. The CDR3 DNA follows: TGTGCCAGCAGCCGCCGGGGGGCTGATAATTCACCCCTCCACTTT.

V is TRBV2 and J is TRBJ1-2; possibly TRBD1 for D (6 bases). From germline, CDR1 is SNHLY and CDR2 FYNNEI. Trimming cost V 4 bases and J 5 bases, with 11 bases left between them. This CDR3 region has 13 residues. DNA of the CDR3: TGTGCCAGCAGTGTAGGACAGTCGTATGGCTACACCTTC. It is translated as CASSVGQSYGYTF.

The chain combines TRBV13 with TRBJ2-5, with D unresolved. The CDR3 is 13 amino acids. The germline V gene encodes CDR1 PRHDT and CDR2 FYEKMQ (reference sequence). Trimming removed 5 bases from V and 2 bases from J, with 9 bases in between. The CDR3 DNA reads TGTGCCAGCAGCCGGTCACAGCAAGAGACCCAGTACTTC. Translating gives CASSRSQQETQYF.

The rearrangement joins TRBV6-5 to TRBJ2-3, with D possibly matching TRBD1 (5 bases). Trimming took 0 bases from V and 4 from J, leaving 14 bases between them. Germline CDR1 is MNHEY and CDR2 is SVGAGI. The CDR3 consists of 16 residues. CDR3 residues: CASSYSVVLGADTQYF. The CDR3 DNA sequence: TGTGCCAGCAGTTACTCCGTTGTGTTAGGGGCAGATACGCAGTATTTT.

The chain employs TRBV6-5 and TRBJ1-1, with D possibly being TRBD1 (5 bases). The germline V and J ends were trimmed by 5 bases and 5 bases, with 12 bases remaining between them. The V gene's germline CDR1 is MNHEY and CDR2 SVGAGI. The CDR3 runs 13 residues. The CDR3 protein is CASSPNGGTEAFF. In nucleotides, the CDR3 is TGTGCCAGCAGTCCTAATGGGGGGACTGAAGCTTTCTTT.

J is TRBJ1-1 and V is TRBV20-1, with 8 positions matching TRBD1. Germline CDR1 DFQATT, CDR2 SNEGSKA (reference sequence). CDR3 length equals 15 residues. The J segment lost 5 bases and the V segment lost 3 bases, leaving 11 bases of the junction unmatched. In DNA, the CDR3 is TGCAGTGCTAGTATCCCAGGGGGCGAGAAAACTGAAGCTTTCTTT. Amino acids: CSASIPGGEKTEAFF.

This chain joins TRBV10-2 and TRBJ1-3, with TRBD1 identical over 8 bases. After removal of 5 bases from V and 6 bases from J, the junction contained 9 bases not matched to a gene. Germline lookup yields CDR1 WSHSY and CDR2 SAAADI. This CDR3 has 15 amino acids. In DNA form, the CDR3 reads TGCGCCAGCAGTCAAAGACAGGGGAGGGAAAACACCATATATTTT. Translation gives CASSQRQGRENTIYF.

The chain uses TRBV30 and TRBJ1-4; 7 nucleotides align to TRBD1. This CDR3 is built from 15 residues. V lost 2 bases to trimming and J lost 3 bases; unmatched junction nucleotides: 6. Germline V gene data show CDR1 as GTSNPN and CDR2 as SVGIG (reference sequence). DNA for the CDR3: TGTGCCTGGAGTCTAAAACAGGGGCCTAATGAAAAACTGTTTTTT. This translates into CAWSLKQGPNEKLFF.

The J gene is TRBJ1-2, the V gene TRBV6-2 or TRBV6-3, with TRBD1 matching over 7 bases. Germline V gene data show CDR1 as MNHEY and CDR2 as SVGEGT. CDR3 size: 14 residues. The junction had 7 bases not matched to a gene; V was cut back by 6 bases and J by 3 bases. CDR3 sequence: CASSLTGSDYGYTF. The DNA for the CDR3 is TGTGCCAGCAGCTTGACAGGGTCGGACTATGGCTACACCTTC.

The V and J genes are TRBV4-1 and TRBJ1-6; no clear D gene. Trimming shortened V by 0 bases and J by 7 bases, and 16 bases separated the two germline ends. Germline CDR1 and CDR2: MGHRA and YSYEKL. This CDR3 is built from 17 residues. DNA of the CDR3: TGCGCCAGCAGCCAAGAAATAATTCCGAGGTTCAATTCACCCCTCCACTTT. It specifies CASSQEIIPRFNSPLHF.

The CDR3 DNA is TGTGCCAGCAGTAACGTGGCGGGGGAGACCGGGGAGCTGTTTTTT. As protein: CASSNVAGETGELFF. The chain employs TRBV6-6 and TRBJ2-2; TRBD2 matches 7 bases. This CDR3 region has 15 residues. Unmatched junction bases numbered 8, after V lost 5 bases and J lost 5 bases. Germline-derived CDR1 and CDR2 are MNHNY and SVGAGI (reference sequence).